This TCR beta chain was identified during a study of T cell repertoires in cytomegalovirus infection. Study summary: Public TCR beta signature analysis indicated the presence of both CMV infection and matching HLA type. Study-wide results and limits: Cumulative public TCR beta family frequency identified carriers of CMV plus the relevant HLA. Clonotypes of TCR beta that were HLA-C-restricted and CMV-specific dominated the ex vivo response.

CDR1 is MNHEY and CDR2 is SVGEGT in the germline V gene. The junction had 10 bases not matched to a gene; V was cut back by 6 bases and J by 4 bases. There are 17 residues in the CDR3. One entry per CDR3 protein results from TCRdb running MiXCR on the reads. The profile covers around 490,000 distinct CDR3 sequences, with about 30% appearing a single time and over 10% taken by the ten largest. Of note for this clonotype: Antigen unknown.

This clonotype was sampled from a human donor in good health (CMV status not recorded). Some clones in this sample may be carry-over from other donors' samples. The chain carries TRBV6-2 or TRBV6-3 and TRBJ2-3; 13 bases line up with TRBD2. Source material: PBMCs. The DNA for the CDR3 is TGTGCCAGCAGACATCTTTTACTAGCGGGAGGGCCAGATACGCAGTATTTT. This codes for CASRHLLLAGGPDTQYF.